The next 16 T cell receptor beta chains were all read from a single sample in a study of cytomegalovirus exposure and HLA in healthy donors (dated by TCRdb to the late 2010s). Libraries were built with the immunoSEQ multiplex PCR assay. The multiplex PCR relied on a mix of 60 forward primers for TCR Vbeta segments and 13 reverse primers for TCR Jbeta segments. TCRdb limited this immuneACCESS table to in-frame rearrangements with V and J called. A share of clones is missing; checked studies link under half to unresolved V genes, and the rest is unexplained. This sample is represented by about 200,000 clones; around 79% of them were singletons. The top ten constitute approximately 0.4% of the sample. Sequenced: PBMCs. The receptors were gathered from a male donor in good health and CMV-seropositive.

J is TRBJ2-3 and V is TRBV9; D possibly corresponds to TRBD1 (6 bases). V was clipped by 4 bases and J by 3 bases, with 15 bases between them. The CDR3 has 15 residues. Germline values: CDR1 SGDLS, CDR2 YYNGEE. The DNA of the CDR3 is TGTGCCAGCAGCCTTCAGGGGTTAACGACAGATACGCAGTATTTT. As protein: CASSLQGLTTDTQYF.

The CDR3 spells CASSPLGSTNSPLHF. The CDR3 DNA reads as TGCGCCAGCAGCCCCCTCGGTAGCACTAATTCACCCCTCCACTTT. The chain links TRBV4-1 to TRBJ1-6, with D unresolved. The CDR3 contains 15 residues. Germline CDR1 MGHRA, CDR2 YSYEKL. Trimming removed 4 bases from V and 6 bases from J, with 13 bases in between.

The CDR3 bases are TGTGCCTGGAGTGTCGGTCACAGGGCGGAGACCCAGTACTTC. The encoded protein is CAWSVGHRAETQYF. V gene TRBV30 combines with J gene TRBJ2-5, with D maybe TRBD1 (6 bases). The CDR3 is 14 amino acids. Germline lookup yields CDR1 GTSNPN and CDR2 SVGIG (reference sequence). V was pared by 0 bases and J by 5 bases, with 13 bases between.

CDR3 residues: CASSTLGTGVYEQYF. For the CDR3, the DNA is TGTGCCAGCAGTACACTCGGGACAGGGGTCTACGAGCAGTACTTC. V usage is TRBV6-5 and J usage is TRBJ2-7; 10 nucleotides agree with TRBD1. The ends lost 5 bases at V and 3 bases at J; junction bases unmatched: 7. The CDR3 contains 15 residues. Germline loops: CDR1 MNHEY, CDR2 SVGAGI.

J is TRBJ2-2 and V is TRBV6-5, with D perhaps matching TRBD2 (5 bases). Germline assignment: CDR1 MNHEY and CDR2 SVGAGI. CDR3 length: 14 residues. V was clipped by 8 bases and J by 5 bases, with 15 bases between them. The DNA for the CDR3 is TGTGCCAGCCGGGTACTCCGCGGGACCGGGGAGCTGTTTTTT. Protein sequence: CASRVLRGTGELFF.

This clone showed up just a few times. The chain employs TRBV4-3 and TRBJ1-1, with 7 bases fitting TRBD1. This CDR3 is built from 14 residues. Trimming took 4 bases from V and 4 from J; bases not matched to a gene: 6. Germline CDR1 and CDR2: LGHNA and YSLEER. CDR3 sequence reads: CASSPDRASTEAFF. CDR3 nucleotide sequence: TGCGCCAGCAGCCCCGACAGGGCTAGCACTGAAGCTTTCTTT.

The rearrangement uses TRBV5-4 and TRBJ2-6; D remains ambiguous. Trimming removed 0 bases at V and 0 bases at J, with 7 bases between. CDR1 and CDR2 (germline): SGHNT, YYREEE (reference sequence). The CDR3 has 16 amino acids. The CDR3 nucleotides read TGTGCCAGCAGCTTGGGCAGGCCCTCTGGGGCCAACGTCCTGACTTTC. It codes for CASSLGRPSGANVLTF.

The chain employs TRBV4-3 and TRBJ2-2, with D possibly matching TRBD1 (7 bases). Trimming pared 3 bases from V and 6 bases from J, leaving 11 bases between. CDR1 is LGHNA and CDR2 is YSLEER in the germline V gene. The CDR3 is 14 residues long. CDR3: CASSQTRGAGELFF. The DNA for the CDR3 is TGCGCCAGCAGCCAGACCAGGGGGGCCGGGGAGCTGTTTTTT.

The rearrangement links TRBV29-1 to TRBJ2-7, with 10 bases identical to TRBD2. Germline CDR1 and CDR2: SQVTM and ANQGSEA. The CDR3 totals 13 residues. Trimming took 4 bases from V and 9 from J; bases not matched to a gene: 9. This CDR3 reads CSVVQRGGVGQYF. CDR3 coding DNA: TGCAGCGTTGTCCAGCGGGGGGGCGTCGGGCAGTACTTC.

The chain is built from TRBV28 and TRBJ2-1, with TRBD1 matching over 7 bases. CDR3 length: 12 residues. CDR1 is MDHEN and CDR2 is SYDVKM in the germline V gene. The ends lost 3 bases at V and 8 bases at J; junction bases unmatched: 1. The chain's CDR3 is CASSFTGDEQFF. DNA for the CDR3: TGTGCCAGCAGTTTCACAGGGGATGAGCAGTTCTTC.

The CDR3 is CASSPDMSSNQPQHF. DNA for the CDR3: TGTGCCAGCAGCCCCGACATGAGTAGCAATCAGCCCCAGCATTTT. The chain has TRBV2 and TRBJ1-5; D is unresolved. The CDR3 is 15 residues long. Germline V gene data show CDR1 as SNHLY and CDR2 as FYNNEI. The V and J ends lost 6 bases and 0 bases respectively, with 12 bases between them.

This rearrangement joins TRBV4-2 to TRBJ1-4; the match to TRBD1 covers 7 bases. This CDR3 region has 15 residues. Germline V lookup: CDR1 LGHNA, CDR2 YNFKEQ. The J segment lost 8 bases and the V segment lost 1 base, leaving 7 bases of the junction unmatched. The CDR3 DNA follows: TGTGCCAGCAGCCAAGGAGACAGGGCTGCCGAAAAACTGTTTTTT. Encoded protein: CASSQGDRAAEKLFF.

This clone was seen a single time. The rearrangement links TRBV2 to TRBJ1-2; tentative D call: TRBD1 (6 bases). Trimming took off 6 bases at V and 4 bases at J, with 15 bases between the two ends. This CDR3 has 14 residues. The germline V gene has CDR1 SNHLY and CDR2 FYNNEI. The CDR3 bases are TGTGCCAGCAGCGAACTGGGGGCCCTCTATGGCTACACCTTC. Translating gives CASSELGALYGYTF. Using reference TRBV2 and TRBJ1-2 for the parts outside the CDR3, the full variable domain is EPEVTQTPSHQVTQMGQEVILRCVPISNHLYFYWYRQILGQKVEFLVSFYNNEISEKSEIFDDQFSVERPDGSNFTLKIRSTKLEDSAMYFCASSELGALYGYTFGSGTRLTVV.

This clone has a single count. This chain joins TRBV19 and TRBJ2-3; tentative D call: TRBD2 (5 bases). V dropped 6 bases and J dropped 5 bases, with 21 bases sitting between them. Germline V gene sequence: CDR1 LNHDA, CDR2 SQIVND (reference sequence). The CDR3 runs to 16 residues. CDR3: CASRQPGSGKIDTQYF. CDR3 sequence (DNA): TGTGCCAGTAGACAGCCCGGGTCCGGGAAAATAGATACGCAGTATTTT.

A few counts support this clone. This chain uses TRBV2 with TRBJ1-6; D is uncertain. V was cut by 3 bases and J by 12 bases, with 6 bases left in between. There are 11 residues in the CDR3. The germline gives CDR1 SNHLY, CDR2 FYNNEI. The CDR3 region is CASSDILPLHF. The CDR3 DNA follows: TGTGCCAGCAGTGACATTTTACCCCTCCACTTT. The whole variable domain, filled in from reference TRBV2 and TRBJ1-6, reads EPEVTQTPSHQVTQMGQEVILRCVPISNHLYFYWYRQILGQKVEFLVSFYNNEISEKSEIFDDQFSVERPDGSNFTLKIRSTKLEDSAMYFCASSDILPLHFGNGTRLTVT.

This sequence joins TRBV6-5 and TRBJ1-2; the match to TRBD1 covers 7 bases. CDR3 size: 15 residues. The germline V gene has CDR1 MNHEY and CDR2 SVGAGI. V was clipped by 0 bases and J by 1 base; unmatched bases: 2. CDR3 in DNA: TGTGCCAGCAGTTACTCACAGGGGAGTAACTATGGCTACACCTTC. Translating it yields CASSYSQGSNYGYTF.